The rows below give T cell receptor beta chains drawn from one sample of a study of blood T cell repertoires in COVID-19. The data were produced by immunoSEQ multiplex PCR, yet TCRdb's version contains in-frame clones alone and is incomplete. The profile shows over 200,000 clones, around nine tenths of them singletons. The specimen was PBMCs or T cells enriched from blood (not recorded which). Source of these receptors: a man aged 30 to 45 who had recovered from COVID-19. The CDR3 runs from the conserved cysteine through the conserved F or W. A D gene is named only where the DNA matches it firmly. Size is stated for part of the rows, as once, few or many counts, or as a class when the clone is expanded.

TGTGCCAGCGGGAATTTACAGGGGATAAAGTCTGGGGCCAACGTCCTGACTTTC	CASGNLQGIKSGANVLTF	.	TRBD1	TRBV2	TRBJ2-6
TGTGCCAGCAGCCCGGGACAGGGTTACGGAAACACCATATATTTT	CASSPGQGYGNTIYF	.	TRBD1	TRBV7-6	TRBJ1-3
TGTGCCAGCAGTTTAGGTCTAGCGGAGACCTACGAGCAGTACTTC	CASSLGLAETYEQYF	.	TRBD2	TRBV27	TRBJ2-7
TGTGCCAGCACTCGAGGCCCGTTCGGAGCGGGAGGCTACACCTTC	CASTRGPFGAGGYTF	.	.	TRBV7-2	TRBJ1-2
TGTGCCAGCAGGGAGACCGGGAACGGGGAGCTGTTTTTT	CASRETGNGELFF	once	.	TRBV11-3	TRBJ2-2
TGTGCCAGTAGTCCTCCTCCGGGACAGGGGGCGAGGGAGCAGTACTTC	CASSPPPGQGAREQYF	.	TRBD1	TRBV19	TRBJ2-7
TGTGCTAGTGGTTTGGGCCTAGCGGGGGAGAACACAGATACGCAGTATTTT	CASGLGLAGENTDTQYF	.	TRBD2	TRBV12-5	TRBJ2-3
TGTGCCAGCAGCCATACCGGGACAGGGGGCTTCGAGACCCAGTACTTC	CASSHTGTGGFETQYF	.	TRBD1	TRBV27	TRBJ2-5
TGTGCCAGCCGTAAGACAGGGGCGCCCGGGGAGCTGTTTTTT	CASRKTGAPGELFF	.	TRBD1	TRBV6-5	TRBJ2-2
TGCGCCAGCAGCTACGAACCTCCGGACAGCTCTGGAAACACCATATATTTT	CASSYEPPDSSGNTIYF	.	.	TRBV5-1	TRBJ1-3
TGTGCCAGCAGTGAACCGGGTTATAACTATGGCTACACCTTC	CASSEPGYNYGYTF	.	.	TRBV2	TRBJ1-2